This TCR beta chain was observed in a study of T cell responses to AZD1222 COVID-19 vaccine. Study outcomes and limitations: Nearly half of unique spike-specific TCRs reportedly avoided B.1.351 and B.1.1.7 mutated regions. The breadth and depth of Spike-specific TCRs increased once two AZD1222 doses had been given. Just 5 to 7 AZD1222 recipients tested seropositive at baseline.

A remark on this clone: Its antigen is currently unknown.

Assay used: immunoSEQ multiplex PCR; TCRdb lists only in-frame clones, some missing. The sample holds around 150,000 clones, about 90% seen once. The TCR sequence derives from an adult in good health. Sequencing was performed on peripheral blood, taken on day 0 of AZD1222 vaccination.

The CDR3 sequence: CASSPPGGRGSYEQYF. CDR3 sequence (DNA): TGTGCCAGCTCACCACCCGGGGGAAGGGGCTCCTACGAGCAGTACTTC. The chain uses TRBV18 and TRBJ2-7; D might be TRBD2 (6 bases). The V and J ends lost 0 bases and 0 bases respectively, with 12 bases between them. Per the germline V gene, CDR1 is KGHSH and CDR2 is LQKENI. The CDR3 sequence is 16 residues long. The variable domain in full, completed from reference TRBV18 and TRBJ2-7, reads NAGVMQNPRHLVRRRGQEARLRCSPMKGHSHVYWYRQLPEEGLKFMVYLQKENIIDESGMPKERFSAEFPKEGPSILRIQQVVRGDSAAYFCASSPPGGRGSYEQYFGPGTRLTVT.